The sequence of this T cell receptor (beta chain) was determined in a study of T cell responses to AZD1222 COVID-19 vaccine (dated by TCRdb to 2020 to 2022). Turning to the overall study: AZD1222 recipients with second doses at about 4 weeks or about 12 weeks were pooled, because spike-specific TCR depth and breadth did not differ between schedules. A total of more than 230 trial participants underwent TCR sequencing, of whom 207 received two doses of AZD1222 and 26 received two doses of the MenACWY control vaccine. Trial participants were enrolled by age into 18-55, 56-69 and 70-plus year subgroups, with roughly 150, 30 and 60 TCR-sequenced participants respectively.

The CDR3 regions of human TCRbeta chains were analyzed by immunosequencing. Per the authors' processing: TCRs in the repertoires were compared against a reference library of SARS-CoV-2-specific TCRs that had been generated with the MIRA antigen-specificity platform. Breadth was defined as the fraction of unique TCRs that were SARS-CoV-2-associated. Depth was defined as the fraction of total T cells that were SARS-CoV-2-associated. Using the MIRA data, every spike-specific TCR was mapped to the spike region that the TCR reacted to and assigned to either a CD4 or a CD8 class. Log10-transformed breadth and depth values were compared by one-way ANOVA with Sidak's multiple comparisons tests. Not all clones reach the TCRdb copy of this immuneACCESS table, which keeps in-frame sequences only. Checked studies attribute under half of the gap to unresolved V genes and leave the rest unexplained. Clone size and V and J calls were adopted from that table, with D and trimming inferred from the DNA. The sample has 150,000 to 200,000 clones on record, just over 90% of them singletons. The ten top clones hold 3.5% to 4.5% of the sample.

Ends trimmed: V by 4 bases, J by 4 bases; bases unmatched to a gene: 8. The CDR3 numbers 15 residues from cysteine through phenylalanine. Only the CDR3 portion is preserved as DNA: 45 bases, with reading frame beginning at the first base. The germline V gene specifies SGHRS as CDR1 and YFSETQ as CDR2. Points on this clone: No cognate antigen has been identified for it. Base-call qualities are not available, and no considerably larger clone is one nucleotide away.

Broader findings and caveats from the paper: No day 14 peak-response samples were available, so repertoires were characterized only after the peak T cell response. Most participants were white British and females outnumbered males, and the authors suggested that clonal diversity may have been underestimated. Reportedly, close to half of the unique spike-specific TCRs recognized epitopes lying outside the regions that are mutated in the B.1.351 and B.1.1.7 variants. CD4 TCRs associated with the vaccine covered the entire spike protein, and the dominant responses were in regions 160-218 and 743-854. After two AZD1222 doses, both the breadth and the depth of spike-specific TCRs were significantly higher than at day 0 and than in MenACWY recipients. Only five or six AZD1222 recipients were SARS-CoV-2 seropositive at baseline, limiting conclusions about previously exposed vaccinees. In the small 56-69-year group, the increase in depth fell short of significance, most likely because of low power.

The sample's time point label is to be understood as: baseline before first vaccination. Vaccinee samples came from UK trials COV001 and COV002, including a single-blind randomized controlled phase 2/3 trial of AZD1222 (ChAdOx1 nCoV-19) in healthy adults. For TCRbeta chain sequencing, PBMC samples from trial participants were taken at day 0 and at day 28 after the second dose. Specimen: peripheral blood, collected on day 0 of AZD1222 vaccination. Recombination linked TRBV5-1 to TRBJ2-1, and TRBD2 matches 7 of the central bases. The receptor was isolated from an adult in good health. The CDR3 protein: CASSRVAGVYNEQFF. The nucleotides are TGCGCCAGCAGCCGGGTAGCGGGCGTGTACAATGAGCAGTTCTTC. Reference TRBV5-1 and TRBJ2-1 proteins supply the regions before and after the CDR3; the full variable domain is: KAGVTQTPRYLIKTRGQQVTLSCSPISGHRSVSWYQQTPGQGLQFLFEYFSETQRNKGNFPGRFSGRQFSNSRSEMNVSTLELGDSALYLCASSRVAGVYNEQFFGPGTRLTVL.